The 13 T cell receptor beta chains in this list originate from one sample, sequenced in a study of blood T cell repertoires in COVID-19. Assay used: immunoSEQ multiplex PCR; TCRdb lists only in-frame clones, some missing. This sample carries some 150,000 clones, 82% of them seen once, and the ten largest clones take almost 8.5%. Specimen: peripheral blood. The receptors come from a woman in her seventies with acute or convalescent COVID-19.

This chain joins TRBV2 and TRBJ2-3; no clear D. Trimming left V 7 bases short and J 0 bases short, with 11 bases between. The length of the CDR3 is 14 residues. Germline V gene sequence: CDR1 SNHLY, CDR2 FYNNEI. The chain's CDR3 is CASMSSPSTDTQYF. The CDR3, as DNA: TGTGCCAGCATGTCGAGTCCGAGCACAGATACGCAGTATTTT.

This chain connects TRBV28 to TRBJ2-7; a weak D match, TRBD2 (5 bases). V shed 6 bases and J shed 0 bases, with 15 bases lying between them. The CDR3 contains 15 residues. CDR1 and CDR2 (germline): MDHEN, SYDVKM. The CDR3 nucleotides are TGTGCCAGCAGAGCGGCTGGCAGGATCTCCTACGAGCAGTACTTC. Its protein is CASRAAGRISYEQYF.

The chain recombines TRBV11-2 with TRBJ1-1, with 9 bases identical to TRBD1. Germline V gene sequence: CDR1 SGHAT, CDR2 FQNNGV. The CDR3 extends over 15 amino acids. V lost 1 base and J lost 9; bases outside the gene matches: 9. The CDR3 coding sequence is TGTGCCAGCAGCTTAGGAGCGGTCGACAGGGGGAAAGCTTTCTTT. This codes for CASSLGAVDRGKAFF. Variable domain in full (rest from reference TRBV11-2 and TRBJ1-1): EAGVAQSPRYKIIEKRQSVAFWCNPISGHATLYWYQQILGQGPKLLIQFQNNGVVDDSQLPKDRFSAERLKGVDSTLKIQPAKLEDSAVYLCASSLGAVDRGKAFFGQGTRLTVV.

CDR3 sequence: CASSRNGETQYF. CDR3 nucleotide sequence: TGTGCCAGCAGCAGAAATGGAGAGACCCAGTACTTC. The chain combines TRBV27 with TRBJ2-5; D gene uncertain. V was trimmed by 6 bases and J by 4 bases, leaving 9 bases between them. This CDR3 has 12 residues. In germline, CDR1 is MNHEY, CDR2 SMNVEV (reference sequence).

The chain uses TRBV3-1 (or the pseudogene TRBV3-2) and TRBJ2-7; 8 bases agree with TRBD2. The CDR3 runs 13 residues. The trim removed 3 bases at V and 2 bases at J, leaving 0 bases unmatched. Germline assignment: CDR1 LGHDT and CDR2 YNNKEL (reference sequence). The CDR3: CASSQRGAYEQYF. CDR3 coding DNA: TGTGCCAGCAGCCAGCGGGGGGCCTACGAGCAGTACTTC.

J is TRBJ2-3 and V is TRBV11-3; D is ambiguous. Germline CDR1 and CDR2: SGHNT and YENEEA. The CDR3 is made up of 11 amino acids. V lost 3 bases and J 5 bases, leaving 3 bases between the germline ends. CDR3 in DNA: TGTGCCAGCAGCTTCGGAGATACGCAGTATTTT. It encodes CASSFGDTQYF.

The CDR3 bases are TGTGCCAGCAGCCGAGACAGGGGAGTCCCCTACGAGCAGTACTTC. This codes for CASSRDRGVPYEQYF. The chain links TRBV9 to TRBJ2-7; TRBD1 matches at 8 bases. The germline V gene has CDR1 SGDLS and CDR2 YYNGEE. CDR3 length: 15 amino acids. V gave up 4 bases and J gave up 2 bases; unmatched junction bases: 8.

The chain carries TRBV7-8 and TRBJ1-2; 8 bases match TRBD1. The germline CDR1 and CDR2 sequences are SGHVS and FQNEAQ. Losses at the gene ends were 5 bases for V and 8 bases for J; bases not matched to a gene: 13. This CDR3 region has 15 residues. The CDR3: CASSRDGQGAGGYTF. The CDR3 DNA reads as TGTGCCAGCAGCCGTGATGGGCAGGGGGCCGGGGGCTACACCTTC.

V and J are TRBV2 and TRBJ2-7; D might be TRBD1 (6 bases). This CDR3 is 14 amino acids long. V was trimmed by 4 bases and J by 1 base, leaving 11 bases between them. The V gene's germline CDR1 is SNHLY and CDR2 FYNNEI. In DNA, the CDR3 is TGTGCCAGCAGTGTCAACAGGGTTTCCTACGAGCAGTACTTC. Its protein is CASSVNRVSYEQYF.

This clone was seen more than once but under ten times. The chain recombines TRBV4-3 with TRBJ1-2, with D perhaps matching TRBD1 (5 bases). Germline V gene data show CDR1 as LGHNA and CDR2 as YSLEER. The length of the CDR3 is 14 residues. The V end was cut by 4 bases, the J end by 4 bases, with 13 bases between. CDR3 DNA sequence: TGCGCCAGCAGCCCCTCGTCCCAGGGCTATGGCTACACCTTC. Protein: CASSPSSQGYGYTF.

The CDR3 coding sequence is TGTGCCAGCAGCGTAACTAGCGGGATCGCAGAGACCCAGTACTTC. The encoded protein is CASSVTSGIAETQYF. The rearrangement joins TRBV9 to TRBJ2-5, with 10 bases lining up with TRBD2. The trim removed 1 base at V and 4 bases at J, leaving 4 bases unmatched. The CDR3 has 15 residues. The V gene's germline CDR1 is SGDLS and CDR2 YYNGEE.

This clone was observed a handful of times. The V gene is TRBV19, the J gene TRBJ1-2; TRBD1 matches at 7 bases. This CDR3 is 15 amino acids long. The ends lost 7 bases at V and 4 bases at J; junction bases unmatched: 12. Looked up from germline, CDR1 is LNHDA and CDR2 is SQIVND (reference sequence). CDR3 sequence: CASKSPGQPSYGYTF. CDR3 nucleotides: TGTGCCAGTAAATCTCCGGGACAGCCCTCCTATGGCTACACCTTC. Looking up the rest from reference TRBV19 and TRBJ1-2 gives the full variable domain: DGGITQSPKYLFRKEGQNVTLSCEQNLNHDAMYWYRQDPGQGLRLIYYSQIVNDFQKGDIAEGYSVSREKKESFPLTVTSAQKNPTAFYLCASKSPGQPSYGYTFGSGTRLTVV.

For the CDR3, the DNA is TGTGCCAGCAGCCAAGAATGGGCACAGAACAATCAGCCCCAGCATTTT. Translating gives CASSQEWAQNNQPQHF. The V and J genes are TRBV4-2 and TRBJ1-5; D remains ambiguous. This CDR3 contains 16 residues. Trimming took 0 bases from V and 3 from J, leaving 12 bases between them. Germline CDR1 and CDR2: LGHNA and YNFKEQ.